The present T cell receptor beta chain was sequenced within a study of T cells in Graves' hyperthyroidism and ophthalmopathy. Study-wide points: Ophthalmopathy could be told apart from stable hyperthyroidism with a 13 V-J model.

The germline V and J ends were trimmed by 6 bases and 7 bases, with 12 bases remaining between them. CDR1 and CDR2 (germline): MDHEN, SYDVKM. CDR3 size: 13 residues. Clinical symptoms, serum thyroxine, TRAb, thyroid ultrasound and orbital computed tomography established diagnosis. The authors obtained PBMCs from around 10 ml of fresh peripheral blood. This clonotype was observed at least ten times. Its antigen is still unknown. Researchers amplified the TCR beta CDR3 regions from RNA transcripts. A set of HTBI primers served as the primers for a first-round RT-PCR of the TCR CDR3. From the multiplex PCR reads, TCRdb called clonotypes with MiXCR, one entry per CDR3 protein. Among hundreds of thousands of distinct CDR3 sequences listed, less than 20% were seen once.

The rearrangement links TRBV28 to TRBJ1-4; TRBD1 might be the D (6 bases). Material: blood. This TCR came from a young woman with Graves' hyperthyroidism. CDR3 sequence (DNA): TGTGCCAGCAGGCCAGGGGTCAGTGAAAAACTGTTTTTT. It translates to CASRPGVSEKLFF.